The clone carrying this TCR beta chain was observed a few times. This entry belongs to a study of ipilimumab plus nivolumab after autologous stem cell transplantation. On the study more broadly: Median doses per patient: roughly five ipilimumab, under ten nivolumab. Myeloma cases were transplant-naive high-risk or relapsed within 3 years post first autologous transplant.

The table came from immunoSEQ multiplex PCR; TCRdb's copy has only in-frame clones and leaves some out. This table holds about 43,000 clones, more than 70% found once. Patients got ipilimumab 1 mg/kg beginning 14 to 28 days post-transplant. Dosing: nivolumab 3 mg/kg IV, weeks 1, 4, 7, 10, then every two weeks to week 26. The sample was PBMCs, taken in a trial of ipilimumab plus nivolumab as post-transplant consolidation. The TCR was taken from a male donor with multiple myeloma.

CDR3 DNA sequence: TGTGCCAGCTCACGTGAAGCCACTAATGAAAAACTGTTTTTT. Its protein product is CASSREATNEKLFF. The chain combines TRBV18 with TRBJ1-4, with D unclear. This CDR3 region has 14 residues. CDR1 is KGHSH and CDR2 is LQKENI in the germline V gene. Trimming removed 4 bases at V and 2 bases at J, with 8 bases between.